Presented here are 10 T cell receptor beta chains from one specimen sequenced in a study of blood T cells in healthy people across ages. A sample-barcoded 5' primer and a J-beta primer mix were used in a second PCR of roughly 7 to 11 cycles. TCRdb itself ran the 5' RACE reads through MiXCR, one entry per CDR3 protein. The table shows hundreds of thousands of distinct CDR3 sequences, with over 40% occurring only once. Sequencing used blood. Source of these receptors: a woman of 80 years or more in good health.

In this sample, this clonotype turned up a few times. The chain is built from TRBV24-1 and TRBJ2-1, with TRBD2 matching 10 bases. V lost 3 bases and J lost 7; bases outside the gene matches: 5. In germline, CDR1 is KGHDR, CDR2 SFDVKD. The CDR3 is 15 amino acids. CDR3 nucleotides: TGTGCCACCAGTGATGCTAGCGGGAGTGGGAATGAGCAGTTCTTC. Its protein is CATSDASGSGNEQFF.

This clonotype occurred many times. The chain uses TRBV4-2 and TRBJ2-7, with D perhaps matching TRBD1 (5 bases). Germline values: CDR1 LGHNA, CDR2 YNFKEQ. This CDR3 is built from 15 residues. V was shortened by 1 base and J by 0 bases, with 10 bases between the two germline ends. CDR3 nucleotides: TGTGCCAGCAGCCAAGGGGGCGGTCACTCCTACGAGCAGTACTTC. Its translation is CASSQGGGHSYEQYF.

CDR3 nucleotide sequence: TGTGCCAGCAGCTTAGCCCCAGGCGATGAGCAGTTCTTC. This sequence encodes CASSLAPGDEQFF. The rearrangement joins TRBV11-2 to TRBJ2-1; D unresolved. Germline V lookup: CDR1 SGHAT, CDR2 FQNNGV. The CDR3 contains 13 residues. The V gene lost 1 base and the J gene lost 8 bases, with 9 bases spanning the gap.

Here the CDR3 reads CASTPGGQRETQYF. Here the CDR3 DNA reads TGTGCCAGCACCCCTGGGGGGCAAAGGGAGACCCAGTACTTC. The chain carries TRBV6-1 and TRBJ2-5; either TRBD1 or TRBD2 may supply D (6 bases each). Germline assignment: CDR1 MNHNS and CDR2 SASEGT. The CDR3 contains 14 residues. Trimming took 7 bases from V and 5 from J, leaving 17 bases between them.

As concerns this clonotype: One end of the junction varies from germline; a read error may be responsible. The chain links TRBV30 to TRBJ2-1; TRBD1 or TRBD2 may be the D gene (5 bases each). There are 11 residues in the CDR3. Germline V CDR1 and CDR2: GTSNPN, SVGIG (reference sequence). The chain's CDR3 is CAGSGANEQFF. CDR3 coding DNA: TGTGCCGGGAGTGGGGCCAATGAGCAGTTCTTC. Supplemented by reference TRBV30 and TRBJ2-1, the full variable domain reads SQTIHQWPATLVQPVGSPLSLECTVEGTSNPNLYWYRQAAGRGLQLLFYSVGIGQISSEVPQNLSASRPQDRQFILSSKKLLLSDSGFYLCAGSGANEQFFGPGTRLTVL.

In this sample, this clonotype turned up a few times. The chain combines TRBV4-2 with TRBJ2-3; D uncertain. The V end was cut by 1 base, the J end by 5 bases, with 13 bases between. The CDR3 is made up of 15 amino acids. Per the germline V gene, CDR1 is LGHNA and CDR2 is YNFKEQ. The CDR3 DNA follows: TGTGCCAGCAGCCAAGGCTCGTCGGATGGAGATACGCAGTATTTT. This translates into CASSQGSSDGDTQYF.

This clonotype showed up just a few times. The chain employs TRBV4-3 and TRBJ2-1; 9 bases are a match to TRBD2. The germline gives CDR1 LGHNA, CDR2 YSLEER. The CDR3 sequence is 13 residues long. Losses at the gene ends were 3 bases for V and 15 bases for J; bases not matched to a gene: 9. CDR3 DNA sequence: TGCGCCAGCAGCCAGACGCGGGGGACTAGCCCGTTCTTC. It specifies CASSQTRGTSPFF.

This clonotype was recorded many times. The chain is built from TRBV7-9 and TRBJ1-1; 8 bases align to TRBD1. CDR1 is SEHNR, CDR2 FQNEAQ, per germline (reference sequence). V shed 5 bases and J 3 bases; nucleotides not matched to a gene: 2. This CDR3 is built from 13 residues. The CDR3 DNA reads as TGTGCCAGCAGCGAGACAGGGGACACTGAAGCTTTCTTT. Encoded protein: CASSETGDTEAFF.

CDR3 coding DNA: TGTGCCAGCAGAACAAGGGGGTCCCCAGAGACCCAGTACTTC. Amino acids: CASRTRGSPETQYF. The V call is TRBV6-1, the J call TRBJ2-5, with a weak D call TRBD1 (6 bases). Trimming removed 6 bases from V and 4 bases from J, with 15 bases in between. CDR3 length: 14 residues. Germline V gives CDR1 MNHNS, CDR2 SASEGT.

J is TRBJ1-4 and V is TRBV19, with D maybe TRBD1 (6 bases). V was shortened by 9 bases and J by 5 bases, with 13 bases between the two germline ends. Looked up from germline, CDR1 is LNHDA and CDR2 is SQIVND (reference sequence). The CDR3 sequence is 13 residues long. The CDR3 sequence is CASGGRANEKLFF. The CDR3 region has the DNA TGTGCCAGCGGGGGCAGGGCAAATGAAAAACTGTTTTTT.